The entry below gives a single T cell receptor (beta chain) sequence along with its context. This entry is derived from a study of blood T cell repertoires in COVID-19. The CDR3 totals 17 residues. Original data processing: Estimated nucleated cell counts came from reference gene primer amplification. Generated by immunoSEQ multiplex PCR, the TCRdb table keeps only in-frame clones and is missing some. V and J calls plus clone size are reproduced from that table; the DNA served to infer D and trimming. The sample yields about 260,000 clones, approximately 84% seen once. The V and J genes are TRBV21-1 and TRBJ2-2; the table names TRBD1, a call not compared with the DNA. TRBV21-1 is annotated as a pseudogene. Source material: peripheral blood. The TCR was taken from a woman older than 75 with acute or convalescent COVID-19. The CDR3 here is CASSTKSETGGAGELFF. CDR3 in DNA: TGTGCCAGCAGCACTAAATCCGAGACAGGGGGGGCCGGGGAGCTGTTTTTT.